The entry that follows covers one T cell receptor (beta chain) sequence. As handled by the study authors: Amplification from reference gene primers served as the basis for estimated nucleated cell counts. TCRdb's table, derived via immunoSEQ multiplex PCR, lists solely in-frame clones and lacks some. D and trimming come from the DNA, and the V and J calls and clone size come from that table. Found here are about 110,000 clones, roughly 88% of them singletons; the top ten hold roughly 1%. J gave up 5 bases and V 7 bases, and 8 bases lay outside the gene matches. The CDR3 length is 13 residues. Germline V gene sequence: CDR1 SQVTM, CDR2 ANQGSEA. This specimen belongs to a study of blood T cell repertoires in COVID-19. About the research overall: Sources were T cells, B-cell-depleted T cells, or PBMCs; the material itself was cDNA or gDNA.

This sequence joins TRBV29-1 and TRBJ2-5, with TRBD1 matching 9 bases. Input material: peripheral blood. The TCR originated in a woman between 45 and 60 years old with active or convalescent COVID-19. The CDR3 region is CSARDRVQETQYF. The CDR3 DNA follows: TGCAGCGCCCGGGACAGGGTCCAGGAGACCCAGTACTTC.